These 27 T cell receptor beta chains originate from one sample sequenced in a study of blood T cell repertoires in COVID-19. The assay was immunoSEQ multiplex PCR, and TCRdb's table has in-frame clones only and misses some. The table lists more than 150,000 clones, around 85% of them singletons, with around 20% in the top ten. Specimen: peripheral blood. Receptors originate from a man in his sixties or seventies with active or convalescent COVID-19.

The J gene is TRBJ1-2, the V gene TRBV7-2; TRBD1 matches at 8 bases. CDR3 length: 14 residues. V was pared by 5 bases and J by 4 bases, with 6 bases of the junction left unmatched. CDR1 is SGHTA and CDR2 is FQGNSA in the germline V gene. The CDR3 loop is CASSTDRGGYGYTF. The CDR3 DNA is TGTGCCAGCAGCACCGACAGGGGTGGCTATGGCTACACCTTC.

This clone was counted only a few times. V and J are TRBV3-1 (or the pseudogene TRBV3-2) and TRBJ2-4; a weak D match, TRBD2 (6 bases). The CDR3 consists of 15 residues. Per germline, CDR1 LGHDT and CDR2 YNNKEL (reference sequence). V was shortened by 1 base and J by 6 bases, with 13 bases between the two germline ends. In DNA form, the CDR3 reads TGTGCCAGCAGCCAAGGGGGGGAGGTTAGAAACATTCAGTACTTC. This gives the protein CASSQGGEVRNIQYF.

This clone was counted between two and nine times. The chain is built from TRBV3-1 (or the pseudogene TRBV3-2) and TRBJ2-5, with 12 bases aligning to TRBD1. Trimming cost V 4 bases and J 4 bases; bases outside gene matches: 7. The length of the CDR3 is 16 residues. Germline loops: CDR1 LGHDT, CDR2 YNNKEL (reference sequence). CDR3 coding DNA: TGTGCCAGCAGCCCGCTAGGGACAGGGGGCGGAGAGACCCAGTACTTC. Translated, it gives CASSPLGTGGGETQYF.

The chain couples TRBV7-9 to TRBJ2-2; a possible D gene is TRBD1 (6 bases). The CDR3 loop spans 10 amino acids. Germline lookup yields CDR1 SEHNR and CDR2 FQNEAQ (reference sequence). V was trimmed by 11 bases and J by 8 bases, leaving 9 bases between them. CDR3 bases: TGTGCCCACAGGGAAGGGGAGCTGTTTTTT. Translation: CAHREGELFF.

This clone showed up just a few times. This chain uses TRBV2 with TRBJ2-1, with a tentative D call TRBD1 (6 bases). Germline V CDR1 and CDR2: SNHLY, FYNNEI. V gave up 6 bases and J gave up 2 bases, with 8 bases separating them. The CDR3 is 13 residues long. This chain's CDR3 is CASSRDTYNEQFF. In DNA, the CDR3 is TGTGCCAGCAGCCGGGACACCTACAATGAGCAGTTCTTC.

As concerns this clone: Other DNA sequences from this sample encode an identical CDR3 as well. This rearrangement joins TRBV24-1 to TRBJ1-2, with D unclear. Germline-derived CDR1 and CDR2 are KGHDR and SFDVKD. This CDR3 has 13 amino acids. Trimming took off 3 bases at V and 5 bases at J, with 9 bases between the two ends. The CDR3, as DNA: TGTGCCACCAGTGATCGTAGCGGATATGGCTACACCTTC. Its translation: CATSDRSGYGYTF.

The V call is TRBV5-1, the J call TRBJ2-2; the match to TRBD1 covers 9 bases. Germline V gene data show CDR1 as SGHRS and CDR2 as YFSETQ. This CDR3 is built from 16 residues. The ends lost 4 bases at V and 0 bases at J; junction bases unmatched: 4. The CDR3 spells CASSPRQGANTGELFF. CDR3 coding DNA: TGCGCCAGCAGCCCCCGACAGGGGGCGAACACCGGGGAGCTGTTTTTT.

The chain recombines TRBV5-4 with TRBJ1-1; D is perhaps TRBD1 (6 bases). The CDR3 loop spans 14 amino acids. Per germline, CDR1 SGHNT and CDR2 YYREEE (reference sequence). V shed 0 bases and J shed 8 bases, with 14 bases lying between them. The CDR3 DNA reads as TGTGCCAGCAGCTTGGGAAGGGTCCAGGGGGAAGCTTTCTTT. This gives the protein CASSLGRVQGEAFF.

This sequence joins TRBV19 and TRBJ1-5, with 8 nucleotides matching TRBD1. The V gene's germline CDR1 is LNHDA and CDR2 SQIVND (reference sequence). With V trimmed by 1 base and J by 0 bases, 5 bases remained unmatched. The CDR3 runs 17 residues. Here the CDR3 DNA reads TGTGCCAGTAGTATAGTTGGGACAGGCCATAGCAATCAGCCCCAGCATTTT. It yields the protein CASSIVGTGHSNQPQHF.

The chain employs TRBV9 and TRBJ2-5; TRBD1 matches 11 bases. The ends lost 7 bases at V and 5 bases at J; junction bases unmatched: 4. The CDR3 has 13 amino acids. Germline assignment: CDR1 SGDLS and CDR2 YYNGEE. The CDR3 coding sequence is TGTGCCAGCGGACAGGGGGCGATGGAGACCCAGTACTTC. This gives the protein CASGQGAMETQYF.

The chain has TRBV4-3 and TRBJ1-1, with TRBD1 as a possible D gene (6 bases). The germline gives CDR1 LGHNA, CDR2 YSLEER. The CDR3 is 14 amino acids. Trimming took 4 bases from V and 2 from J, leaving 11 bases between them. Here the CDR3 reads CASSLRTANTEAFF. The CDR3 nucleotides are TGCGCCAGCAGCCTTCGGACAGCCAACACTGAAGCTTTCTTT.

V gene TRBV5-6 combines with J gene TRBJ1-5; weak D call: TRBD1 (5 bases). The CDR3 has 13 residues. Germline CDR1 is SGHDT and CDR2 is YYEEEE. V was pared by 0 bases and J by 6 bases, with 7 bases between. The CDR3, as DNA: TGTGCCAGCAGCTTGGGACAGTTTCAGCCCCAGCATTTT. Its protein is CASSLGQFQPQHF. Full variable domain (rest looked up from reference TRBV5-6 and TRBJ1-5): DAGVTQSPTHLIKTRGQQVTLRCSPKSGHDTVSWYQQALGQGPQFIFQYYEEEERQRGNFPDRFSGHQFPNYSSELNVNALLLGDSALYLCASSLGQFQPQHFGDGTRLSIL.

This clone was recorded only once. DNA of the CDR3: TGTGCCAGTAGGAGGGGGGGCCCTAGCACAGATACGCAGTATTTT. It translates to CASRRGGPSTDTQYF. The gene calls are TRBV19 and TRBJ2-3; perhaps TRBD2 as D (7 bases). V lost 6 bases, J lost 0 bases, and 13 bases lay in between. The germline V gene encodes CDR1 LNHDA and CDR2 SQIVND (reference sequence). CDR3 size: 15 residues.

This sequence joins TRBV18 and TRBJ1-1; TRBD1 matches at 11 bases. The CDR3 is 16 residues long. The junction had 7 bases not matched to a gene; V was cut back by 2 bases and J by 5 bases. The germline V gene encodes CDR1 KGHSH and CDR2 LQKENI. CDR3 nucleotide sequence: TGTGCCAGCTCACCAATGGACAGGGGGCTGGGGACTGAAGCTTTCTTT. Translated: CASSPMDRGLGTEAFF.

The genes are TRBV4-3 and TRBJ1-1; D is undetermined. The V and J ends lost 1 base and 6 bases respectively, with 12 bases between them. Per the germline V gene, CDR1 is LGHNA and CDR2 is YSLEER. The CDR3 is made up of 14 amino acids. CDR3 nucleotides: TGCGCCAGCAGCCAAGTTTCTAGGAATTCTGAAGCTTTCTTT. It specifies CASSQVSRNSEAFF.

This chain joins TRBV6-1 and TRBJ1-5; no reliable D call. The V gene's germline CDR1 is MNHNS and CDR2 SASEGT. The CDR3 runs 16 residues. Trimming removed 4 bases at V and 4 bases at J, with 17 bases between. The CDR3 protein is CASSGQIHLGNQPQHF. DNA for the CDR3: TGTGCCAGCAGTGGACAAATTCACCTCGGTAATCAGCCCCAGCATTTT.

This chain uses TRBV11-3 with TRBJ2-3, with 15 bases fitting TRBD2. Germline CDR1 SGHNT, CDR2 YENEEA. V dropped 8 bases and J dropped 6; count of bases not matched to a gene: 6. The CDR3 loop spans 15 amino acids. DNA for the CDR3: TGTGCCAGCGGACTAGCGGGGGGGCCTTCCGATACGCAGTATTTT. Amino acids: CASGLAGGPSDTQYF. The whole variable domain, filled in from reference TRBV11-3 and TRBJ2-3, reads EAGVVQSPRYKIIEKKQPVAFWCNPISGHNTLYWYLQNLGQGPELLIRYENEEAVDDSQLPKDRFSAERLKGVDSTLKIQPAELGDSAVYLCASGLAGGPSDTQYFGPGTRLTVL.

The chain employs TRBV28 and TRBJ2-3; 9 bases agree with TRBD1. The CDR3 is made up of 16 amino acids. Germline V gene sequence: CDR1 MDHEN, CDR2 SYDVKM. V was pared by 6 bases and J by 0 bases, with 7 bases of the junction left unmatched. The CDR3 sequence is CASSLGTGTSTDTQYF. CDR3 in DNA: TGTGCCAGCAGCCTCGGGACAGGGACTAGCACAGATACGCAGTATTTT.

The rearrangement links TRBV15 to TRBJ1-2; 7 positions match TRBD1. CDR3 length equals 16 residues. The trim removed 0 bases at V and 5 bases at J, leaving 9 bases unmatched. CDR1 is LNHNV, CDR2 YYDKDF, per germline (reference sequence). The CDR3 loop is CATSRDVPDRSYGYTF. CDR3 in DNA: TGTGCCACCAGCAGAGATGTTCCGGACAGGTCTTATGGCTACACCTTC.

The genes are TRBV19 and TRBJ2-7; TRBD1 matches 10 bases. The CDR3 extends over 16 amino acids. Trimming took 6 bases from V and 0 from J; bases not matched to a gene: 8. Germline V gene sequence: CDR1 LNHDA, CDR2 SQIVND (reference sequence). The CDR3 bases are TGTGCCAGTAGCTCCCGGGACAGGGGACTCTCCTACGAGCAGTACTTC. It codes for CASSSRDRGLSYEQYF.

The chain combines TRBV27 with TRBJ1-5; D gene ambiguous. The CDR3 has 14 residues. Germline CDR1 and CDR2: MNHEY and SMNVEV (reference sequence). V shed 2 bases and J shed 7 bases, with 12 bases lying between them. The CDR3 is CASSLVGFGQPQHF. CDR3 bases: TGTGCCAGCAGTTTAGTTGGCTTCGGGCAGCCCCAGCATTTT.

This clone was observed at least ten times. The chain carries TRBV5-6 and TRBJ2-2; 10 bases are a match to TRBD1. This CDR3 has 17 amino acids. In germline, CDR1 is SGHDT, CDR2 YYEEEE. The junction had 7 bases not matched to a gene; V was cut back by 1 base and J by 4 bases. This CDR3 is CASSLTGTGVGTGELFF. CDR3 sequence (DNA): TGTGCCAGCAGCTTGACCGGGACAGGGGTCGGCACCGGGGAGCTGTTTTTT.

The chain's CDR3 is CASSQTRTSGLRDEQFF. Here the CDR3 DNA reads TGTGCCAGCAGCCAAACCCGGACTAGCGGGCTTAGGGATGAGCAGTTCTTC. The chain links TRBV7-2 to TRBJ2-1, with 11 bases fitting TRBD2. This CDR3 is built from 17 residues. Germline V gene lookup returns CDR1 SGHTA and CDR2 FQGNSA. J was trimmed by 8 bases and V by 5 bases; bases with no gene match: 14.

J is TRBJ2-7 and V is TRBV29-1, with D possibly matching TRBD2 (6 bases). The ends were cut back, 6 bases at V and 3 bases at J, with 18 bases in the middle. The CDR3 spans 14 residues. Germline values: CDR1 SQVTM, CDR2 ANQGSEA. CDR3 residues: CSVCWAGSRYEQYF. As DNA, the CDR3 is TGCAGCGTCTGCTGGGCGGGGAGTCGCTACGAGCAGTACTTC.

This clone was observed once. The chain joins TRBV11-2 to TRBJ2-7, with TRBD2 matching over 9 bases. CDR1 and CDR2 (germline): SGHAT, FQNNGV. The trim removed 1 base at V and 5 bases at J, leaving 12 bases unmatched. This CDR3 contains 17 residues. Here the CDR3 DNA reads TGTGCCAGCAGCTTAGTGGGTCGGGCTAGCGGGACCCACGAGCAGTACTTC. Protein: CASSLVGRASGTHEQYF.

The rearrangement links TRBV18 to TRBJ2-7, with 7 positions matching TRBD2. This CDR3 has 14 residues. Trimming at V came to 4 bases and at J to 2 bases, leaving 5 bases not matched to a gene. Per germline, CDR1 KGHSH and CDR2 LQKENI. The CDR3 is CASSRSAGAYEQYF. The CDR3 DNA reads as TGTGCCAGCTCACGGAGCGCGGGAGCCTACGAGCAGTACTTC.

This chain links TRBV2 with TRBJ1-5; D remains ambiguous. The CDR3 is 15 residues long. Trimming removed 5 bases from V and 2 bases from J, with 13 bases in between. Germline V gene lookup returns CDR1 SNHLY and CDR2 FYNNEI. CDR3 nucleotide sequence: TGTGCCAGCAGTCGTATCCACGGGGGCAATCAGCCCCAGCATTTT. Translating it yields CASSRIHGGNQPQHF.